This T cell receptor (beta chain) was found in a study of blood T cell repertoires in COVID-19. Study in general: Acute and convalescent COVID-19 samples came from the United States, Italy and Spain. PBMCs, B-cell-depleted T cells, or T cells provided the cDNA or gDNA that made up the material.

This clone was seen more than once but under ten times. The CDR3 loop spans 14 amino acids. Trimming cost V 10 bases and J 6 bases, with 18 bases left between them. Germline V CDR1 and CDR2: MNHEY, SVGAGI. The authors' processing: Reference gene primers were amplified, and this amplification served to estimate nucleated cell counts. The assay was immunoSEQ multiplex PCR, and TCRdb's table has in-frame clones only and misses some. V and J calls and clone size are given by that table; D and trimming were obtained from the DNA. The table lists approximately 500,000 clones, approximately 85% of them singletons, with approximately 3.4% in the top ten.

The sample taken for sequencing was peripheral blood. The origin of this receptor is a human donor in a cohort sampled during active COVID-19. This chain joins TRBV6-5 and TRBJ2-2; maybe TRBD1 (6 bases). The CDR3 DNA follows: TGTGCCAACTCAATGGGGGCCGGTGCCGGGGAGCTGTTTTTT. This translates into CANSMGAGAGELFF.